The entry that follows covers one T cell receptor beta chain sequence. This entry belongs to a study of blood T cell repertoires in COVID-19. The overall study: Samples representing acute and convalescent COVID-19 were sourced from the United States, Italy and Spain. PBMCs, B-cell-depleted T cells, or T cells were the source of the cDNA or gDNA that made up the material.

Authors' processing steps: Reference gene primer amplification gave nucleated cell count estimates. Generated by immunoSEQ multiplex PCR, the TCRdb table keeps only in-frame clones and is missing some. The V and J calls and clone size come from that table; D and trimming were worked out from the DNA. The data show about 170,000 clones, around 82% seen once. The CDR3 is 12 residues long. The germline V gene has CDR1 SGHRS and CDR2 YFSETQ. The ends were cut back, 0 bases at V and 6 bases at J, with 6 bases in the middle. The chain couples TRBV5-1 to TRBJ2-5; D call uncertain. This TCR was sampled from a woman aged 70-85 years who had recovered from COVID-19. What was sequenced was peripheral blood. The CDR3 loop is CASSLDEQTQYF. Written as DNA, the CDR3 is TGCGCCAGCAGCTTGGATGAGCAGACCCAGTACTTC.